This entry lists 21 T cell receptor beta chains sequenced from one sample in a study of T cells in localized non-small cell lung cancer. Sequencing was performed with immunoSEQ multiplex PCR; in TCRdb, only in-frame clones are kept and a portion is missing. This table holds over 55,000 clones, roughly 90% found once. Sequenced here: peripheral blood, sampled before any cancer treatment. The source of these receptors is a woman aged 35-75 years with stage I lung adenocarcinoma.

J is TRBJ1-1 and V is TRBV6-1, with TRBD1 matching over 7 bases. Germline assignment: CDR1 MNHNS and CDR2 SASEGT. Trimming cost V 4 bases and J 4 bases; bases outside gene matches: 21. CDR3 size: 19 residues. The CDR3 DNA reads as TGTGCCAGCAGTGTGGGGGTGTCTAGGGGGCTTTTCTGGGTCACTGAAGCTTTCTTT. This translates into CASSVGVSRGLFWVTEAFF.

The rearrangement uses TRBV7-9 and TRBJ2-2; D may match TRBD1 or TRBD2 (5 bases each). V shed 5 bases and J shed 6 bases, with 25 bases lying between them. CDR1 is SEHNR and CDR2 is FQNEAQ in the germline V gene (reference sequence). The CDR3 totals 18 residues. Here the CDR3 reads CASSLVGIKRGAAGELFF. The DNA for the CDR3 is TGTGCCAGCAGCCTTGTGGGCATCAAGCGAGGGGCGGCCGGGGAGCTGTTTTTT.

This chain links TRBV27 with TRBJ2-7, with 9 bases matching TRBD1. The CDR3 consists of 15 residues. V gave up 2 bases and J gave up 3 bases; unmatched junction bases: 5. Germline CDR1 and CDR2: MNHEY and SMNVEV (reference sequence). As DNA, the CDR3 is TGTGCCAGCAGTTTAGGACAGGGGTGGGGCTACGAGCAGTACTTC. Protein sequence: CASSLGQGWGYEQYF.

The chain couples TRBV2 to TRBJ2-7, with D unresolved. The CDR3 has 15 amino acids. The germline V gene has CDR1 SNHLY and CDR2 FYNNEI. V was cut by 3 bases and J by 3 bases, with 15 bases left in between. The CDR3 loop reads CASSESASPYYEQYF. CDR3 DNA: TGTGCCAGCAGTGAGAGTGCATCTCCCTACTACGAGCAGTACTTC.

The chain carries TRBV11-3 and TRBJ2-1; D ambiguous. Deletions cut 3 bases from V and 7 bases from J, with 13 bases between. This CDR3 is built from 14 residues. Germline V gene data show CDR1 as SGHNT and CDR2 as YENEEA. The CDR3 sequence is CASSFFGVPNEQFF. The CDR3 coding sequence is TGTGCCAGCAGCTTTTTTGGGGTGCCTAATGAGCAGTTCTTC.

The chain combines TRBV6-6 with TRBJ1-2; TRBD1 matches 8 bases. Germline V gene lookup returns CDR1 MNHNY and CDR2 SVGAGI (reference sequence). The CDR3 is 14 residues long. Trimming cost V 0 bases and J 7 bases; bases outside gene matches: 4. The CDR3 DNA reads TGTGCCAGCAGTTACTCGGACAGGGAGGGTGGCTACACCTTC. It translates to CASSYSDREGGYTF.

V usage is TRBV28 and J usage is TRBJ1-1; TRBD1 aligns across 7 bases. The CDR3 consists of 16 residues. The germline V gene encodes CDR1 MDHEN and CDR2 SYDVKM. J lost 5 bases, V lost 5 bases, and 14 bases had no gene match. CDR3 coding DNA: TGTGCCAGCAGTATCCCCTTCTCAGGACAGGAGACTGAAGCTTTCTTT. Protein sequence: CASSIPFSGQETEAFF.

The chain is built from TRBV9 and TRBJ2-2, with D possibly matching TRBD2 (5 bases). CDR3 length equals 17 residues. Germline CDR1 SGDLS, CDR2 YYNGEE. The V and J ends lost 0 bases and 5 bases respectively, with 17 bases between them. The CDR3 sequence: CASSVGGTAPGTGELFF. The DNA of the CDR3 is TGTGCCAGCAGCGTAGGAGGAACAGCCCCGGGGACCGGGGAGCTGTTTTTT.

The chain is built from TRBV7-2 and TRBJ2-1; no clear D gene. This CDR3 is built from 14 residues. Looked up from germline, CDR1 is SGHTA and CDR2 is FQGNSA. V shed 4 bases and J shed 6 bases, with 13 bases lying between them. The DNA for the CDR3 is TGTGCCAGCAGCTCACCCGGTTTTGGCAATGAGCAGTTCTTC. It codes for CASSSPGFGNEQFF.

V gene TRBV6-5 combines with J gene TRBJ1-1, with a tentative D call TRBD1 (5 bases). The CDR3 is made up of 12 amino acids. Germline lookup yields CDR1 MNHEY and CDR2 SVGAGI. Trimming pared 2 bases from V and 4 bases from J, leaving 5 bases between. CDR3 nucleotide sequence: TGTGCCAGCAGTTACGGGGGCACTGAAGCTTTCTTT. This gives the protein CASSYGGTEAFF.

The genes are TRBV7-2 and TRBJ2-3; D remains unclear. The CDR3 loop spans 14 amino acids. V shed 2 bases and J shed 2 bases, with 8 bases lying between them. The V gene's germline CDR1 is SGHTA and CDR2 FQGNSA. This CDR3 is CASSLPFNTDTQYF. CDR3 nucleotides: TGTGCCAGCAGCTTACCGTTTAACACAGATACGCAGTATTTT. Together with reference TRBV7-2 and TRBJ2-3, the CDR3 gives the full variable domain: GAGVSQSPSNKVTEKGKDVELRCDPISGHTALYWYRQSLGQGLEFLIYFQGNSAPDKSGLPSDRFSAERTGGSVSTLTIQRTQQEDSAVYLCASSLPFNTDTQYFGPGTRLTVL.

V is TRBV29-1 and J is TRBJ2-3; D not certain. Germline CDR1 SQVTM, CDR2 ANQGSEA. V lost 7 bases, J lost 6 bases, and 8 bases lay in between. CDR3 length equals 10 residues. CDR3 sequence: CSGKQDTQYF. Here the CDR3 DNA reads TGCAGCGGCAAACAGGATACGCAGTATTTT.

The rearrangement links TRBV7-6 to TRBJ2-3; TRBD2 aligns across 10 bases. V lost 2 bases to trimming and J lost 0 bases; unmatched junction nucleotides: 5. Germline lookup yields CDR1 SGHVS and CDR2 FNYEAQ. This CDR3 comprises 17 residues. DNA for the CDR3: TGTGCCAGCAGCTTACGCCGAGCGGGGGGGAGCACAGATACGCAGTATTTT. Encoded protein: CASSLRRAGGSTDTQYF.

V is TRBV18 and J is TRBJ2-2, with TRBD2 matching over 12 bases. The CDR3 consists of 15 residues. Germline CDR1 KGHSH, CDR2 LQKENI. V lost 3 bases to trimming and J lost 5 bases; unmatched junction nucleotides: 1. Here the CDR3 DNA reads TGTGCCAGCTCACCTGGACTAGCGGGGACCGGGGAGCTGTTTTTT. This sequence encodes CASSPGLAGTGELFF.

The chain links TRBV18 to TRBJ2-7, with D maybe TRBD1 (6 bases). Per germline, CDR1 KGHSH and CDR2 LQKENI. Trimming shortened V by 3 bases and J by 3 bases, and 12 bases separated the two germline ends. CDR3 length: 14 amino acids. The CDR3 spells CASSPRTANYEQYF. CDR3 coding DNA: TGTGCCAGCTCACCTCGGACAGCCAACTACGAGCAGTACTTC.

The chain recombines TRBV28 with TRBJ1-2; D not resolved. Trimming took off 2 bases at V and 4 bases at J, with 11 bases between the two ends. The CDR3 runs to 14 residues. The germline V gene has CDR1 MDHEN and CDR2 SYDVKM. Here the CDR3 reads CASSLQNRFYGYTF. The CDR3, as DNA: TGTGCCAGCAGTTTACAGAACCGATTCTATGGCTACACCTTC.

The chain employs TRBV7-3 and TRBJ2-6; either TRBD1 or TRBD2 may supply D (6 bases each). Germline CDR1 reads SGHTA; CDR2 reads FQGTGA. The CDR3 has 17 residues. The V gene lost 3 bases and the J gene lost 0 bases, with 12 bases spanning the gap. The CDR3 nucleotides are TGTGCCAGCAGCTTGGGCCCGGGGGCCTCTGGGGCCAACGTCCTGACTTTC. Translation gives CASSLGPGASGANVLTF.

The chain is built from TRBV7-2 and TRBJ2-7; 7 bases match TRBD2. Unmatched junction bases numbered 10, after V lost 5 bases and J lost 3 bases. The CDR3 length is 15 residues. The germline gives CDR1 SGHTA, CDR2 FQGNSA. The CDR3 reads CASSLAGGGLYEQYF. The CDR3 DNA sequence: TGTGCCAGCAGCCTTGCCGGGGGAGGGCTCTACGAGCAGTACTTC.

The gene calls are TRBV28 and TRBJ2-2, with D possibly matching TRBD2 (6 bases). The germline gives CDR1 MDHEN, CDR2 SYDVKM. The CDR3 consists of 19 residues. The V end was cut by 4 bases, the J end by 2 bases, with 23 bases between. This chain's CDR3 is CASSSRDSRSVSNTGELFF. CDR3 DNA sequence: TGTGCCAGCAGTTCTAGGGACTCCCGCAGCGTATCCAACACCGGGGAGCTGTTTTTT.

The chain recombines TRBV11-3 with TRBJ2-1, with D possibly TRBD1 on 6 matching bases. V lost 5 bases, J lost 12 bases, and 17 bases lay in between. The length of the CDR3 is 13 residues. CDR1 is SGHNT, CDR2 YENEEA, per germline. CDR3 in amino acids: CASSRTGSRGQFF. The CDR3 region has the DNA TGTGCCAGCAGCCGTACAGGGAGCCGGGGGCAGTTCTTC.

This sequence joins TRBV4-3 and TRBJ2-1; 8 bases are a match to TRBD2. V lost 0 bases and J lost 8; bases outside the gene matches: 6. The germline CDR1 and CDR2 sequences are LGHNA and YSLEER. The CDR3 is 15 residues long. Here the CDR3 DNA reads TGCGCCAGCAGCCAAGATAGGCTAGCGGGCCATGAGCAGTTCTTC. Amino acid sequence: CASSQDRLAGHEQFF.